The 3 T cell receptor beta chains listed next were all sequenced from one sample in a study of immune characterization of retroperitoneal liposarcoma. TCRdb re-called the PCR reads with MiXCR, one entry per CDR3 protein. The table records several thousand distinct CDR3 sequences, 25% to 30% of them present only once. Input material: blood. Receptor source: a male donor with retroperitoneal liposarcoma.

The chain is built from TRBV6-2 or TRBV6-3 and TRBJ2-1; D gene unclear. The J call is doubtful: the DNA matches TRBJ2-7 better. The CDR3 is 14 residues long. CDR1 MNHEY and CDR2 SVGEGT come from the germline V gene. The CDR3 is CASSLSIGLREQYF. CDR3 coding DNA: TGTGCCAGCAGTCTTAGCATCGGCCTGCGCGAGCAGTACTTC.

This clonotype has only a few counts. The CDR3 loop reads CASSLDTAGGQETQYF. DNA for the CDR3: TGTGCCAGCAGCTTAGATACAGCGGGGGGGCAAGAGACCCAGTACTTC. The rearrangement links TRBV7-2 to TRBJ2-5, with 10 bases aligning to TRBD2. Germline V gene sequence: CDR1 SGHTA, CDR2 FQGNSA. V shed 1 base and J 2 bases; nucleotides not matched to a gene: 4. The CDR3 loop spans 16 amino acids.

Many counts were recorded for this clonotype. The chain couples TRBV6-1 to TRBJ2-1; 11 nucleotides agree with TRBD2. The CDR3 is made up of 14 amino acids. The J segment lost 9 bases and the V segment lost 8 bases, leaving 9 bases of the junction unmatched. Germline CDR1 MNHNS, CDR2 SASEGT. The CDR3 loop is CASQLAGAGSEQFF. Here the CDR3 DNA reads TGTGCCAGCCAACTAGCGGGAGCCGGAAGTGAGCAGTTCTTC.